This T cell receptor (beta chain) was sequenced in a study of human T cells and chemical hapten exposure. Time point meaning: patch test 2, 6 weeks after DPC sensitization. Treatment specified: therapeutic diphenylcyclopropenone sensitization with weekly scalp DPC. The donor pool consisted of alopecia patients aged 18 to 70 years, considered suitable for DPC. Study-level points and caveats: TCRs above 1 in 1000 frequency stayed constant with DPC sensitization.

The CDR3 contains 11 residues. The germline CDR1 and CDR2 sequences are SGHAT and FQNNGV. V was pared by 1 base and J by 11 bases, with 9 bases between. This clonotype came up many times. The target antigen is unknown. Attachment of unique molecular identifiers to individual cDNA molecules was performed in the library. The authors' processing: Samples contained a median of 95,638 TCRs, with a range of roughly 20,000 to 700,000. Each CDR3 protein is one row after TCRdb ran MiXCR on the RACE reads. TCRdb's processing, not the authors' own work, is the source of the V and J calls. In the table there are approximately 80,000 distinct CDR3 sequences, about a tenth of which are singletons.

The material was whole blood, obtained in connection with sensitization to the hapten diphenylcyclopropenone (DPC). This clonotype was obtained from a woman aged 25 to 39 with alopecia areata. Some clones in this sample may be carry-over from other donors' samples. J is TRBJ2-7 and V is TRBV11-2; D may be TRBD2 (5 bases). This CDR3 is CASSLGESEYF. CDR3 in DNA: TGTGCCAGCAGCTTAGGGGAGTCGGAGTACTTC. Full variable domain (outside the CDR3, taken from reference TRBV11-2 and TRBJ2-7): EAGVAQSPRYKIIEKRQSVAFWCNPISGHATLYWYQQILGQGPKLLIQFQNNGVVDDSQLPKDRFSAERLKGVDSTLKIQPAKLEDSAVYLCASSLGESEYFGPGTRLTVT.